This T cell receptor beta chain was sequenced in a study of cytomegalovirus exposure and HLA in healthy donors (dated by TCRdb to the late 2010s). Describing the broader study: According to an earlier analysis of 550 to 700 of the donors, some 180 million T cells yielded approximately 120 million unique TCR beta sequences and approximately 300 Gb of sequence data. An early release covering about 600 HLA-typed donors comprised 250 to 350 gigabases of sequencing data and approximately 80 million unique TCR sequences. The genetic ancestry cluster associated with self-reported Caucasian donors included roughly 84% of the 300 to 450 genotyped donors. The aim of the study was to test whether cataloging public T cell receptors could identify signatures of past pathogen exposure. The study profiled the T cell repertoires of more than 500 subjects by immunosequencing and related them to cytomegalovirus serostatus. Along with the approximately 650-subject first cohort, a separate validation cohort of over 90 different subjects was used. To predict cytomegalovirus infection status, the study brought together high-throughput TCR immunosequencing, statistical association of individual TCRs with disease status, and machine learning. To study patterns of TCR occurrence, a later analysis re-analyzed previously published TCR beta repertoires from 600 to 750 donors and added high-resolution HLA genotyping. Rather than drawing on any new phenotypic data, the later analysis identified candidate immune exposures from TCR beta sequences and the way those sequences occurred across donors. To decide whether each TCR beta V gene segment behaved as functional or pseudogenic, an earlier analysis of several hundred of the donors relied on high-throughput TCR beta sequencing. Donor age, sex, ethnicity and CMV serostatus were compiled together with the repertoire data. A later genetic analysis used genome-wide SNP genotypes for about three fifths of the 666 donors, treating that subset as a discovery cohort. Every repertoire in the discovery cohort had been generated on one and the same sequencing platform. Both class I and class II loci were covered by HLA typing, at four-digit resolution. Typing coverage varied by locus: 629-630 donors for A, B, C, DRB1 and DQB1; roughly 560 for DQA1; approximately 610 for DPA1; roughly 450 for DPB1. Several DR-DQ haplotypes were treated as single units for association and clustering because of strong linkage in the cohort. Across some 400 genotyped donors of the cohort, an average of roughly 230,000 unique TCR beta nucleotide sequences per donor were sequenced, and 15% to 20% of those sequences were non-productive. Results the study describes overall, beyond this receptor: In a later analysis, most CMV-associated TCR beta chains were found to appear HLA-restricted, with HLA associations seemingly driven largely by CMV exposure. A cluster of highly shared sequence variants was judged likely to be a technical artifact of the sequencing pipeline. Specific HLA alleles were associated with some 15,000 TCR beta sequences at a false discovery rate of 0.05 in a later analysis. Because the 87-base-pair reads could not distinguish some IMGT-functional V segments, including TRBV6-2 and TRBV6-3, those segments were excluded. In a later analysis, the rate of TCR association differed among HLA loci, with DRB1 alleles having the most associated TCRs and HLA-C alleles having the fewest. Most TCR sequences were seen in very few donors, while some public TCRs were found in many individuals. The authors suggested that the approach could potentially be generalized to other disease states and immunological phenotypes. In vitro tests confirmed that a few of the cytomegalovirus-associated TCR beta chains recognize cytomegalovirus antigens. The presence/absence analyses assumed that sequencing depth was roughly uniform across donors, and that assumption may not be true. A further reported finding was that TCR beta sequences accurately predicted the HLA-A and HLA-B alleles for most subjects in the first cohort. When HLA alleles, especially DR and DQ, strongly co-occurred, attributing TCR associations to individual alleles was difficult. CMV serostatus was the only immune exposure information available for the cohort. Broadly in line with IMGT annotations, most TCR beta V segments showed up in productive rearrangements about 87% or about 30% of the time in an earlier analysis of 587 of the donors. According to a later analysis, parvovirus B19, influenza, CMV and Epstein-Barr virus appeared linked to several top co-occurrence clusters. In a later analysis, HLA-associated TCR beta chains were found to be more clonally expanded and to have lower generation probabilities than equally common non-associated chains. An association between a missense DCLRE1C variant and V-gene and J-gene trimming of TCR beta chains was found in a later genetic analysis and replicated in an independent cohort. Because HLA typing was missing for some donors at each locus, association tests included only the typed subset. Compared with the roughly 600-donor mean, donors in an Asian-associated ancestry cluster had fewer N-insertions in productive TCRs, according to a later genetic analysis. The study listed approximately 160 TCR beta chains as associated with cytomegalovirus. Linkage disequilibrium might explain the correlated functional status among segregating V segments, but an unknown experimental factor could not be ruled out. Because counts were too low, seventeen rarely observed V segments, including chromosome 9 orphons, were excluded from the earlier analysis of 500 to 700 of the donors. The classifier was reported to diagnose cytomegalovirus status with high specificity and sensitivity in both the original cohort and the validation cohort. This cohort had only TCR beta chains sequenced, and the lack of alpha or paired-chain data limited which features could be detected.

The cohort comprised several hundred healthy bone marrow donors. At the time of sampling, every cohort member was nominally healthy, though immune exposures that went unrecorded were likely present. The donor tested CMV seropositive and was one of the 289 seropositive cohort members. Every donor gave a peripheral blood sample, and the peripheral blood mononuclear cells from that sample were used for TCR beta sequencing. Genomic DNA extraction from the blood cell samples was performed with the Qiagen DNeasy Blood Extraction Kit. A remark on this clone: What this receptor recognizes is not known. No clone much larger than this one lies a single base away; base qualities are absent.

A distance of 9 bases separates the germline ends of V and J, which lose 2 bases and 5 bases respectively. Based on the germline V gene, the CDR1 and CDR2 sequences are SGHTA and FQGNSA. From cysteine to phenylalanine, the CDR3 is 14 amino acids long. Only CDR3 DNA remains: 42 bases, in frame from the first base. The library relied on the immunoSEQ multiplex PCR assay. For the multiplex PCR, a mixture combining 60 forward primers for TCR Vbeta segments and 13 reverse primers for TCR Jbeta segments was used. Amplification of the CDR3 region of rearranged TCR beta genes was performed with a multiplex PCR assay on genomic DNA. On the Illumina HiSeq System, the amplified TCR beta libraries were sequenced as 87-base-pair reads. The source study handled its data this way. Across the 670 or so repertoires, a later analysis counted about 81 million unique TCR beta chains, around 11 million of which were shared by at least two donors. A nearest-neighbor algorithm error-corrected the raw reads and collapsed the reads into unique sequences, merging closely related sequences to remove PCR and sequencing errors. Alignment of CDR3 sequences to IMGT reference sequences was used to assign V, D and J gene segments. For a sequence to be retained, a match of at least six nucleotides was required to both a V gene segment and a J gene segment. Rearrangements were called productive when the CDR3 lacked stop codons and stayed in frame with V and J; all others were non-productive. CDR3 was defined by IMGT convention, running from the second conserved V-encoded cysteine to the conserved J-encoded phenylalanine. The earlier analysis of roughly 590 of the donors excluded sequences that lacked an unambiguous match to a single V gene segment. An earlier analysis of just under 600 of the donors called V segments functional above 56.7% productive rearrangements and segregating when the between-donor standard deviation exceeded 5%. To diagnose cytomegalovirus status from the catalog of TCR beta chain sequences, a statistical classification framework was built. A later analysis assigned V and J genes by comparing TCR nucleotide sequences with IMGT/GENE-DB human TR gene sequences. Using the TCRdist pipeline, a later analysis assigned CDR3 sequences along with most-parsimonious VDJ recombination scenarios. A later analysis defined each TCR beta chain by its CDR3 amino acid sequence plus V-gene family, and excluded reads lacking a unique V-gene family. In a later analysis, 450 to 600 highly shared, low-generation-probability nucleotide sequences were removed to address suspected cross-contamination and a sequencing artifact. A later analysis calculated a clonal expansion index for each public chain from normalized within-repertoire ranks of inferred template counts. In a later analysis, generation probabilities were computed using a VDJ recombination model fitted to out-of-frame rearrangements, and the results were checked against IGoR. In a later analysis, hypergeometric tests were used to score TCR-TCR, TCR-HLA and TCR-CMV co-occurrence, with a repertoire-size bias correction applied to TCR pairs. False discovery rates were estimated in a later analysis by permuting HLA or CMV assignments 20 times. In a later analysis, co-occurring TCRs were grouped using DBSCAN, with TCRdist sequence similarity added in when clustering inside HLA-allele-positive subsets. For co-occurrence clustering, repertoires with fewer than 30,000 or more than 120,000 public chains were excluded, along with roughly 5 repertoires with anomalous nucleotide sharing. TCRdb provides this immuneACCESS table in a form limited to in-frame rearrangements. Some clones are lacking; in checked studies, under half of them reflect an unresolved V gene, and why the rest are absent is not known. The DNA was the basis for D and trimming; V, J and clone size are from that table. The sample table records roughly 120,000 clones; around 79% of these occur just once. Of the sample, less than 4% falls within the top ten clones.

The sample consisted of PBMCs. The sequence was collected from a woman aged 25 to 39 in good health and CMV-seropositive. The sequence is built from TRBV7-2 and TRBJ1-4; the D region possibly corresponds to TRBD1 (5 bases align). The nucleotide sequence is TGTGCCAGCAGCTTACAGGGTGGAAATGAAAAACTGTTTTTT. Its amino acids are CASSLQGGNEKLFF.